This T cell receptor beta chain was captured in a study of graft-versus-host responses after intestinal transplantation (dated by TCRdb to the early 2020s). With regard to the full study: Multivisceral, liver-intestinal, or isolated intestinal transplants were received by the recipients. Anti-thymocyte globulin induction was given to all recipients, followed by maintenance tacrolimus and steroids for approximately three years. Alloreactive clones were identified by sequencing pre-transplant mixed lymphocyte reaction products and comparing these products with unstimulated pre-transplant donor and recipient T cells. A peak of at least 4% donor T cells among recipient peripheral blood mononuclear cells was the definition used for donor T cell macrochimerism. The cohort enrolled about two dozen intestinal transplant recipients, one of whom was a retransplant, and a few patients without pretransplant specimens were excluded. Graft-versus-host and host-versus-graft alloreactive T cell clones were tracked in the graft, circulation and bone marrow after intestinal transplantation using bulk TCR-beta CDR3 sequencing. Instead of going to the commercial service, samples from a few later patients were sequenced in-house on an Illumina MiSeq and processed with MiXCR.

The CDR3 goes from the cysteine to the phenylalanine over 18 residues. The only DNA kept is the CDR3, 54 bases in frame from the first base. Here V drops 0 bases and J drops 3 bases, and the junction holds 9 bases not matched to any gene. CDR1 and CDR2, looked up from the germline V gene, are LGHNA and YNFKEQ. Overall study outcomes, separate from this receptor: The relatively low number and heterogeneity of intestinal transplant patients limited the conclusions. High GvH to HvG T cell clonal ratios were observed in the allografts of patients with donor T cell macrochimerism. Early after transplant, peak levels of circulating GvH clones were associated with declines in HvG clones. GvH clones were found in recipient bone marrow, and some of the GvH clones appeared earlier in ileal mucosa or blood, which is consistent with an intestinal mucosal origin.

The library came from the immunoSEQ multiplex PCR assay. For most patients, genomic DNA was isolated with the Qiagen DNeasy Blood and Tissue Kit and shipped frozen to Adaptive Biotechnologies for TCR sequencing. For most patients, genomic DNA was subjected to high-throughput TCR-beta CDR3 sequencing by Adaptive Biotechnologies. On the study's bioinformatics: Adaptive's ImmunoSEQ software was the source of the TCR sequencing data for about 18 patients, while a few other patients were processed with MiXCR and VDJtools. CD4 versus CD8 sorting errors were corrected by removing sequences found in both subsets at a frequency ratio below 5:1. CDR3 nucleotide sequences shared between donor and recipient were removed because their origin could not be assigned. To count as alloreactive, a clone needed at least 2-fold expansion over unstimulated cells and a minimum CFSE-low frequency of 0.002% (template counts) or 0.001% (read counts). A clone was considered mappable if detected in the sequenced pre-transplant spleen, lymph node, or MLR CFSE-low populations of the donor or recipient. The cumulative frequency of alloreactive clones was calculated as a percentage of all sequences, weighted by copy number. The immuneACCESS repertoire file appears here via TCRdb, limited to in-frame rearrangements. These files lack a portion of the clones; in checked studies, under half of the deficit traces to unresolved V genes, and the cause of the others is not known. V and J calls and clone size are those listed in that table; D and trimming were worked out from the DNA. This sample is represented by about 110,000 clones; approximately 86% of them were singletons. About 0.7% of the sample is in the top ten clones.

Remarks on this clone: Its antigen is unknown. The input lacks base qualities; no much larger clone sits a single base away.

The meaning of the sample's time point label: cells obtained before transplantation from donor or recipient. CD3+CD4+ and CD3+CD8+ populations were FACS-sorted from unstimulated pre-transplant donor and recipient cells taken from spleen or lymph nodes. Sequences were derived from unstimulated CD4+ T cells sorted from spleen or lymph node cells, sampled before transplant. Recombination joined TRBV4-2 with TRBJ2-1; the central 9 bases match TRBD2. The source of this sequence is a human donor who was the organ donor for an intestinal transplant. The nucleotide sequence is TGTGCCAGCAGCCAAGATAGAAGGAGCGGGGGGTACTACAATGAGCAGTTCTTC. Translated, this is CASSQDRRSGGYYNEQFF.